This T cell receptor beta chain was captured by sequencing in a study of shared clonotypes between healthy human individuals. Study context: Those who served as donors were two women and a few men between the ages of 18 and 49.

Points from the study as a whole: Blood alone was sampled, and tissue repertoires likely differ.

The assay was immunoSEQ multiplex PCR, and TCRdb's table has in-frame clones only and misses some. The sample carries roughly 500,000 clones, approximately 78% recorded once. As for this clone: Its antigen is not known.

The receptor was isolated from a woman in her thirties or forties in good health. Some clones in this sample may be carry-over from other donors' samples. The material sequenced was PBMCs.

CDR3 in amino acids: CASSVGGGLMNTEAFF. The CDR3 region has the DNA TGTGCCAGCAGCGTAGGCGGGGGGCTCATGAACACTGAAGCTTTCTTT. The chain is built from TRBV9 and TRBJ1-1, with TRBD1 as a possible D gene (6 bases). Germline V gives CDR1 SGDLS, CDR2 YYNGEE. V was shortened by 0 bases and J by 0 bases, with 12 bases between the two germline ends. The CDR3 consists of 16 residues.